The 21 T cell receptor beta chains given below trace back to one sample, sequenced in a study of T cells after yellow fever vaccination. TCRdb re-called the 5' RACE reads with MiXCR, one entry per CDR3 protein. The sample carries around 310,000 distinct CDR3 sequences, approximately 4% recorded once. The sequencing used PBMCs, collected 15 days after the yellow fever booster vaccination. The source of these receptors is a man younger than 35 who received the YFV17D yellow fever vaccine.

The gene calls are TRBV9 and TRBJ1-1, with D tentatively TRBD1 (6 bases). Germline CDR1 is SGDLS and CDR2 is YYNGEE. Trimming shortened V by 3 bases and J by 0 bases, and 12 bases separated the two germline ends. This CDR3 region has 15 residues. The CDR3 here is CASSAGGALNTEAFF. CDR3 bases: TGTGCCAGCAGCGCCGGGGGGGCCTTGAACACTGAAGCTTTCTTT.

The chain employs TRBV6-5 and TRBJ1-2; 12 bases align to TRBD1. The CDR3 is 14 amino acids. Trimming cost V 6 bases and J 6 bases; bases outside gene matches: 5. Per the germline V gene, CDR1 is MNHEY and CDR2 is SVGAGI. This chain's CDR3 is CASSLGQGADGYTF. The CDR3 coding sequence is TGTGCCAGCAGCCTGGGACAGGGGGCGGATGGCTACACCTTC.

The chain employs TRBV7-9 and TRBJ2-3; D might be TRBD2 (5 bases). Trimming removed 0 bases at V and 0 bases at J, with 10 bases between. Germline lookup yields CDR1 SEHNR and CDR2 FQNEAQ (reference sequence). The CDR3 length is 16 residues. Here the CDR3 DNA reads TGTGCCAGCAGCTTAGCGGAGGCGGTGAGCACAGATACGCAGTATTTT. Translation gives CASSLAEAVSTDTQYF.

In its sample, this clonotype was seen many times. The chain combines TRBV4-1 with TRBJ1-4, with D uncertain. CDR1 MGHRA and CDR2 YSYEKL come from the germline V gene. This CDR3 region has 14 residues. Trimming pared 0 bases from V and 8 bases from J, leaving 10 bases between. Here the CDR3 reads CASSQDRIREKLFF. The CDR3 DNA sequence: TGCGCCAGCAGCCAAGACAGAATAAGAGAAAAACTGTTTTTT.

This chain joins TRBV29-1 and TRBJ2-3; D uncertain. The CDR3 sequence is 13 residues long. The V end was cut by 7 bases, the J end by 10 bases, with 21 bases between. Germline CDR1 is SQVTM and CDR2 is ANQGSEA. CDR3 DNA sequence: TGCAGCGGAAACACCAACCTTAACCAGGCGCAGTATTTT. This sequence encodes CSGNTNLNQAQYF.

The sample holds many counts of this clonotype. The chain combines TRBV7-2 with TRBJ1-1; weak D call: TRBD1 (5 bases). Germline CDR1 SGHTA, CDR2 FQGNSA. V was shortened by 5 bases and J by 0 bases, with 10 bases between the two germline ends. This CDR3 is built from 14 residues. CDR3 loop: CASSPGRLNTEAFF. The CDR3, as DNA: TGTGCCAGCAGCCCGGGACGGCTGAACACTGAAGCTTTCTTT.

This clonotype has ten or more counts. V is TRBV4-2 and J is TRBJ2-5; possible D gene TRBD2, 5 bases. The V and J ends lost 8 bases and 0 bases respectively, with 10 bases between them. Germline V CDR1 and CDR2: LGHNA, YNFKEQ. The CDR3 extends over 13 amino acids. The CDR3 here is CASGAVDQETQYF. CDR3 coding DNA: TGTGCCAGCGGAGCGGTAGACCAAGAGACCCAGTACTTC.

This clonotype was recorded a few times. This chain joins TRBV7-9 and TRBJ2-1, with D unresolved. Germline V gene data show CDR1 as SEHNR and CDR2 as FQNEAQ (reference sequence). The germline V and J ends were trimmed by 2 bases and 4 bases, with 9 bases remaining between them. The CDR3 length is 14 residues. The CDR3 coding sequence is TGTGCCAGCAGCTTACCCCTGGGGTACAATGAGCAGTTCTTC. Translated: CASSLPLGYNEQFF.

This clonotype has more than one count but fewer than ten. This chain joins TRBV25-1 and TRBJ1-2; possibly TRBD1 for D (6 bases). V was pared by 6 bases and J by 3 bases, with 14 bases between. Germline V lookup: CDR1 MGHDK, CDR2 SYGVNS. The CDR3 length is 14 residues. The DNA of the CDR3 is TGTGCCAGCAGAGGAACAGGGTCAGACTATGGCTACACCTTC. It translates to CASRGTGSDYGYTF.

This clonotype occurred many times. The chain recombines TRBV7-8 with TRBJ2-3; no reliable D call. The CDR3 has 15 residues. Trimming left V 0 bases short and J 6 bases short, with 13 bases between. Germline lookup yields CDR1 SGHVS and CDR2 FQNEAQ. This CDR3 is CASSLALRRTDTQYF. The CDR3 DNA reads as TGTGCCAGCAGCTTAGCCCTGAGGCGGACGGATACGCAGTATTTT.

This clonotype appeared a few times. V gene TRBV7-9 combines with J gene TRBJ2-1; D unresolved. V lost 1 base and J 4 bases, leaving 8 bases between the germline ends. The CDR3 spans 14 residues. CDR1 and CDR2 (germline): SEHNR, FQNEAQ (reference sequence). The CDR3 spells CASSLEVRYNEQFF. CDR3 DNA: TGTGCCAGCAGCTTAGAGGTTAGGTACAATGAGCAGTTCTTC.

The sample holds many counts of this clonotype. This chain links TRBV10-3 with TRBJ1-6; 7 bases are shared with TRBD1. The ends lost 5 bases at V and 7 bases at J; junction bases unmatched: 8. This CDR3 comprises 15 residues. Germline CDR1 is ENHRY and CDR2 is SYGVKD. The CDR3 bases are TGTGCCATCAGTCCTACAGGGACAGCGAATTCACCCCTCCACTTT. As protein: CAISPTGTANSPLHF.

This clonotype was observed a few times. The rearrangement links TRBV12-5 to TRBJ2-5; perhaps TRBD1 as D (6 bases). This CDR3 region has 11 residues. Germline CDR1 reads LGHNT; CDR2 reads FRNRAP. V lost 6 bases to trimming and J lost 9 bases, with 11 bases between them. Here the CDR3 reads CASGQWGPQYF. The CDR3 DNA reads TGTGCTAGTGGCCAGTGGGGGCCCCAGTACTTC. The variable domain in full, completed from reference TRBV12-5 and TRBJ2-5, reads DARVTQTPRHKVTEMGQEVTMRCQPILGHNTVFWYRQTMMQGLELLAYFRNRAPLDDSGMPKDRFSAEMPDATLATLKIQPSEPRDSAVYFCASGQWGPQYFGPGTRLLVL.

This clonotype was counted between two and nine times. This sequence joins TRBV4-3 and TRBJ1-2; TRBD1 matches 8 bases. Losses at the gene ends were 0 bases for V and 10 bases for J; bases not matched to a gene: 10. There are 15 residues in the CDR3. Germline V gives CDR1 LGHNA, CDR2 YSLEER. The CDR3 DNA is TGCGCCAGCAGCCAAGAGGCCCGGACAGGGAATCTCTACACCTTC. As protein: CASSQEARTGNLYTF.

This clonotype showed up many times. The chain combines TRBV29-1 with TRBJ2-1; 12 bases are shared with TRBD2. From germline, CDR1 is SQVTM and CDR2 ANQGSEA. Unmatched junction bases numbered 11, after V lost 5 bases and J lost 12 bases. The CDR3 consists of 14 residues. The DNA of the CDR3 is TGCAGCGTTACCTGGACTAGCGGGGAGATGCCGCAGTTCTTC. It codes for CSVTWTSGEMPQFF.

This clonotype was detected ten times or more. The V and J genes are TRBV11-2 and TRBJ2-7; no firm D call. Germline values: CDR1 SGHAT, CDR2 FQNNGV. This CDR3 contains 13 residues. V was trimmed by 5 bases and J by 4 bases, leaving 12 bases between them. CDR3 nucleotides: TGTGCCAGCAGCAGCCCTAGGCTTTACGAGCAGTACTTC. Residues: CASSSPRLYEQYF.

The sample holds many counts of this clonotype. This chain links TRBV5-1 with TRBJ1-1; 7 positions match TRBD1. Germline values: CDR1 SGHRS, CDR2 YFSETQ. This CDR3 is built from 13 residues. J lost 5 bases, V lost 4 bases, and 5 bases had no gene match. DNA of the CDR3: TGCGCCAGCAGCCAGCCGACAGGGACTGAAGCTTTCTTT. Protein sequence: CASSQPTGTEAFF.

This clonotype was seen at least ten times. CDR3 coding DNA: TGTGCCAGCAGCTTAAATGGTGGAAACGGGGATACGCAGTATTTT. Translated, it gives CASSLNGGNGDTQYF. The V and J genes are TRBV7-2 and TRBJ2-3; D not resolved. Trimming pared 2 bases from V and 6 bases from J, leaving 15 bases between. The CDR3 has 15 amino acids. CDR1 and CDR2 from the germline V gene are SGHTA and FQGNSA.

This clonotype was seen a few times. The chain carries TRBV7-9 and TRBJ2-5; 8 nucleotides match TRBD2. The CDR3 length is 15 residues. Germline CDR1 is SEHNR and CDR2 is FQNEAQ (reference sequence). Germline trimming cut 5 bases from V and 3 bases from J; bases unmatched to any gene: 8. CDR3 amino acids: CASSPGGTPEETQYF. The CDR3, as DNA: TGTGCCAGCAGCCCGGGGGGGACACCTGAAGAGACCCAGTACTTC.

Only a few counts were recorded for this clonotype. This chain uses TRBV6-6 with TRBJ1-1; 8 nucleotides line up with TRBD1. Germline-derived CDR1 and CDR2 are MNHNY and SVGAGI (reference sequence). J lost 2 bases, V lost 6 bases, and 11 bases had no gene match. The length of the CDR3 is 16 residues. CDR3 sequence: CASSSGDGTGNTEAFF. DNA of the CDR3: TGTGCCAGCAGCTCCGGTGACGGGACAGGAAACACTGAAGCTTTCTTT.

This clonotype was counted ten times or more. The J gene is TRBJ1-2, the V gene TRBV27; 7 positions agree with TRBD1. J was trimmed by 4 bases and V by 2 bases; bases with no gene match: 13. The CDR3 contains 17 residues. The germline gives CDR1 MNHEY, CDR2 SMNVEV (reference sequence). The CDR3 loop reads CASSLVRTGNGLYGYTF. The DNA for the CDR3 is TGTGCCAGCAGTTTAGTCCGGACAGGAAACGGCCTCTATGGCTACACCTTC.